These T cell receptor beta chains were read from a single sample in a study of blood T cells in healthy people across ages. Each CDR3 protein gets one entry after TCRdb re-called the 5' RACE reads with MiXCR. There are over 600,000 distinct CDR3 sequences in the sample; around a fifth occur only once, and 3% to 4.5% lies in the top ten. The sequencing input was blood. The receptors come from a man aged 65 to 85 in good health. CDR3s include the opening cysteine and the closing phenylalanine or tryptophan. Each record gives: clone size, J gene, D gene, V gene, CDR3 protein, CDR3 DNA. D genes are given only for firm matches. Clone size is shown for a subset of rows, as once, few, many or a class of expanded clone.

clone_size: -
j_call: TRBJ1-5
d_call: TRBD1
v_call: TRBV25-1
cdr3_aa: CASSDLPGTAIGSNQPQHF
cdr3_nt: TGTGCCAGCAGTGACTTACCGGGGACAGCAATCGGGAGCAATCAGCCCCAGCATTTT

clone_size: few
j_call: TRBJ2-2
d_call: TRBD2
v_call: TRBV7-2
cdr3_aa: CASSIQAGGGSGELFF
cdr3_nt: TGTGCCAGCAGCATCCAAGCGGGAGGAGGGTCCGGGGAGCTGTTTTTT

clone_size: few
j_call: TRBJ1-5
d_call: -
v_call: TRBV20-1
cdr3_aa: CSARDARENQPQHF
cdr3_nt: TGCAGTGCTAGAGATGCCAGGGAGAATCAGCCCCAGCATTTT

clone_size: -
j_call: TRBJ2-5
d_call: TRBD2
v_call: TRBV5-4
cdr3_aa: CASSLSTSGRETQYF
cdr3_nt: TGTGCCAGCAGCTTGTCCACTAGCGGGAGGGAGACCCAGTACTTC

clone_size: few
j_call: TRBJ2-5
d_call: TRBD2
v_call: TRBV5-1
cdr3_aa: CASSAGLAGGSETQYF
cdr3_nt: TGCGCCAGCAGCGCCGGACTAGCGGGAGGATCTGAGACCCAGTACTTC

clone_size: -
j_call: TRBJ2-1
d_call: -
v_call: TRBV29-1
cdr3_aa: CSGTLAVIYNEQFF
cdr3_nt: TGCAGCGGAACCCTAGCAGTCATATACAATGAGCAGTTCTTC

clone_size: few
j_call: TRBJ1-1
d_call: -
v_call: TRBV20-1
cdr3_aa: CSARDGRGHEAFF
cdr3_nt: TGCAGTGCTAGAGATGGCAGGGGCCATGAAGCTTTCTTT

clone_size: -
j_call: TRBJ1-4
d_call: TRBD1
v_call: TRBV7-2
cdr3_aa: CASSSYDRGGEKLFF
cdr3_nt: TGTGCCAGCAGCTCATATGACAGGGGTGGAGAAAAACTGTTTTTT

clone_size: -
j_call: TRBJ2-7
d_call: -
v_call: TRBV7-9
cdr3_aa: CASSSTGERYEQYF
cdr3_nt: TGTGCCAGCAGCTCAACGGGGGAGAGGTACGAGCAGTACTTC

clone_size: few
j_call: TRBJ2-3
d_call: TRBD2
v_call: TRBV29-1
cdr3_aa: CSVEAGGLSTDTQYF
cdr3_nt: TGCAGCGTTGAAGCGGGAGGCCTTAGCACAGATACGCAGTATTTT

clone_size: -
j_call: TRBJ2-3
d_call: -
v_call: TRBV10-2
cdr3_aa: CASSVVGGRVLTDTQYF
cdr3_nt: TGCGCCAGCAGTGTCGTAGGCGGAAGGGTCCTCACAGATACGCAGTATTTT

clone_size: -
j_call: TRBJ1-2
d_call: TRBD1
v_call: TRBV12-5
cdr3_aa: CASGLGLPGQGYTF
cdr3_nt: TGTGCTAGTGGTTTGGGCTTACCGGGACAGGGCTACACCTTC

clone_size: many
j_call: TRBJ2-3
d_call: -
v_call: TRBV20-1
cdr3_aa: CSALRDFSPQTQYF
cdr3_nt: TGCAGTGCTCTCCGGGACTTTTCCCCACAGACGCAGTATTTT

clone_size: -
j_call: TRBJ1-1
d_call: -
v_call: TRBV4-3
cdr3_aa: CASSQDLRNTEAFF
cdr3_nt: TGCGCCAGCAGCCAAGATTTGCGGAACACTGAAGCTTTCTTT

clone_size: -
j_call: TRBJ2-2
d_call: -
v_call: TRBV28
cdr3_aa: CASSLGGKHTGELFF
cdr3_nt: TGTGCCAGCAGTTTAGGTGGGAAGCACACCGGGGAGCTGTTTTTT

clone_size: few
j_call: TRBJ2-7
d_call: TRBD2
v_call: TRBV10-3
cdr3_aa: CAISERALAGYEQYF
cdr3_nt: TGTGCCATCAGTGAGAGGGCCCTAGCGGGTTACGAGCAGTACTTC

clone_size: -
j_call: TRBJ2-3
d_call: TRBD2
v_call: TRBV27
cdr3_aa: CASSFRGRATDTQYF
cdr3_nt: TGTGCCAGCAGTTTTCGCGGGAGGGCCACAGATACGCAGTATTTT

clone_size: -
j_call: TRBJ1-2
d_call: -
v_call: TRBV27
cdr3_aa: CASSLSRVRGEGSLGYTF
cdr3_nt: TGTGCCAGCAGTTTATCCCGAGTGAGGGGCGAAGGGTCTCTGGGCTACACCTTC

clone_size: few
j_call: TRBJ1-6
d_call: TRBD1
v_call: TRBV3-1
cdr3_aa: CASSLGQEENSPLHF
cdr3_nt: TGTGCCAGCAGTCTAGGACAGGAGGAAAATTCACCCCTCCACTTT